This T cell receptor beta chain originates from a study of cytomegalovirus exposure and HLA in healthy donors (dated by TCRdb to about 2017). Turning to the overall study: According to an earlier analysis of 587 of the donors, about 179 million T cells yielded 117 million unique TCR beta sequences and 276 Gb of sequence data. Roughly 300 gigabases of sequencing data and roughly 80 million unique TCR sequences made up an early release that covered nearly 650 HLA-typed donors. Among the roughly 430 genotyped donors, approximately 76% belonged to the genetic ancestry cluster associated with self-reported Caucasian donors. The study aimed to test whether cataloging public T cell receptors could reveal signatures of past pathogen exposure. The T cell repertoires of some 670 subjects were profiled by immunosequencing and related to cytomegalovirus serostatus. Besides the first cohort of approximately 670 subjects, a separate validation cohort made up of over a hundred different subjects was used. High-throughput TCR immunosequencing, statistical association of individual TCRs with disease status, and machine learning were combined to predict cytomegalovirus infection status. To study patterns of TCR occurrence, a later analysis re-analyzed previously published TCR beta repertoires from 700 or so donors and added high-resolution HLA genotyping. Rather than using new phenotypic data, the later analysis identified candidate immune exposures from TCR beta sequences and from how often those sequences occurred across donors. To decide whether each TCR beta V gene segment behaved as functional or pseudogenic, an earlier analysis of some 600 of the donors relied on high-throughput TCR beta sequencing. Donor age, sex, ethnicity and CMV serostatus were collected together with the repertoire data. In a later genetic analysis, genome-wide SNP genotypes for about three fifths of the 666 donors were used, and that subset was treated as a discovery cohort. All discovery cohort repertoires had been generated on a single sequencing platform. HLA typing included class I and class II loci at four-digit resolution. Typing coverage varied by locus: about 620-630 donors for A, B, C, DRB1 and DQB1; roughly 520 for DQA1; 606 for DPA1; roughly 450 for DPB1. Five DR-DQ haplotypes were treated as single units for association and clustering because of strong linkage in the cohort. Among under 450 genotyped donors of the cohort, an average of around 240,000 unique TCR beta nucleotide sequences were sequenced per donor, roughly a sixth of them non-productive. Here is what the overall study found, with its caveats: In vitro tests confirmed that a few of the cytomegalovirus-associated TCR beta chains recognize cytomegalovirus antigens. A later genetic analysis reported fewer N-insertions in productive TCRs among donors in an Asian-associated ancestry cluster than the approximately 670-donor mean. In a later analysis, TCR association rates were found to vary across HLA loci, with the most associated TCRs seen for DRB1 alleles and the fewest for HLA-C alleles. A group of highly shared sequence variants was considered likely to be a technical artifact of the sequencing pipeline. In an earlier analysis of about 540 of the donors, most TCR beta V segments were observed in productive rearrangements about 87% or about 30% of the time, broadly matching IMGT annotations. Correlated functional status among segregating V segments might reflect linkage disequilibrium, but an unknown experimental factor could not be ruled out. Because HLA typing was unavailable for some donors at each locus, only the typed subset was used in association tests. In this cohort, only TCR beta chains were sequenced, and detectable features were limited by the absence of alpha or paired-chain data. When HLA alleles, especially DR and DQ, strongly co-occurred, attributing TCR associations to individual alleles was difficult. A later analysis found that most CMV-associated TCR beta chains appeared HLA-restricted, with HLA associations seemingly driven largely by CMV exposure. The classifier was reported to diagnose cytomegalovirus status with high specificity and sensitivity in both the original and validation cohorts. The authors suggested that the approach could potentially be extended to other disease states and immunological phenotypes. In a later genetic analysis, a missense DCLRE1C variant was associated with V-gene and J-gene trimming of TCR beta chains, and the association was replicated in an independent cohort. According to a later analysis, parvovirus B19, influenza, CMV and Epstein-Barr virus appeared linked to several top co-occurrence clusters. A further reported finding was that TCR beta sequences accurately predicted the HLA-A and HLA-B alleles for most subjects in the first cohort. The study listed 164 TCR beta chains as associated with cytomegalovirus. The presence/absence analyses assumed that sequencing depth was roughly uniform across donors, and that assumption may not be true. CMV serostatus was the only immune exposure information available for the cohort. Most TCR sequences were observed very rarely across donors, whereas some public TCRs were present in many individuals. At a false discovery rate of 0.05, a later analysis linked 16,951 TCR beta sequences to specific HLA alleles. Because counts were too low, roughly 18 rarely observed V segments, including chromosome 9 orphons, were left out of the earlier analysis of a few hundred of the donors. In a later analysis, HLA-associated TCR beta chains were found to be more clonally expanded and to have lower generation probabilities than equally common non-associated chains. The 87-base-pair reads could not distinguish some IMGT-functional V segments, including TRBV6-2 and TRBV6-3, so those segments were excluded.

Of note for this clone: No cognate antigen has been identified for it. Within one base of it there is no much larger clone, and no base qualities were kept.

Its CDR3 holds 16 amino acids, cysteine through phenylalanine. Only CDR3 DNA is held: 48 bases, read in frame from base 1. For this chain, trimming is 4 bases at the V end and 2 bases at the J end, and the number of junction bases without a gene match is 5. CDR1 and CDR2 (SGHAT, FQNNGV) derive from the germline V gene. Libraries were built with the immunoSEQ multiplex PCR assay. For the multiplex PCR, a mixture combining 60 forward primers for TCR Vbeta segments and 13 reverse primers for TCR Jbeta segments was used. Amplification of the CDR3 region of rearranged TCR beta genes was performed with a multiplex PCR assay on genomic DNA. The amplified TCR beta libraries were sequenced on the Illumina HiSeq System as 87-base-pair reads. Per the original workflow: A later analysis tallied roughly 76 million unique TCR beta chains across the 700 or so repertoires, and around 10 million of those chains were shared by two or more donors. Raw reads were error-corrected and collapsed into unique sequences by a nearest-neighbor algorithm in which closely related sequences were merged to remove PCR and sequencing errors. To assign V, D and J gene segments, CDR3 sequences were aligned to IMGT reference sequences. Each retained sequence needed at least a six-nucleotide match to both a V gene segment and a J gene segment. A rearrangement counted as productive if the CDR3 had no stop codons and remained in frame with V and J, and every other rearrangement counted as non-productive. CDR3 was defined by IMGT convention, running from the second conserved V-encoded cysteine to the conserved J-encoded phenylalanine. The earlier analysis of a few hundred of the donors excluded sequences that lacked an unambiguous match to a single V gene segment. An earlier analysis of approximately 590 of the donors called V segments functional above 56.7% productive rearrangements and segregating when the between-donor standard deviation exceeded 5%. A statistical classification framework was developed to diagnose cytomegalovirus status using the catalog of TCR beta chain sequences. In a later analysis, V and J genes were assigned by comparing TCR nucleotide sequences against IMGT/GENE-DB human TR gene sequences. Using the TCRdist pipeline, a later analysis assigned CDR3 sequences along with most-parsimonious VDJ recombination scenarios. In a later analysis, each TCR beta chain was defined by its CDR3 amino acid sequence together with its V-gene family, and reads lacking a unique V-gene family were excluded. As a way to deal with suspected cross-contamination and a sequencing artifact, a later analysis dropped 450 to 700 nucleotide sequences that were highly shared and had low generation probability. In a later analysis, a clonal expansion index for each public chain was calculated from normalized within-repertoire ranks of inferred template counts. In a later analysis, generation probabilities were computed using a VDJ recombination model fitted to out-of-frame rearrangements, and the results were checked against IGoR. A later analysis scored TCR-TCR, TCR-HLA and TCR-CMV co-occurrence with hypergeometric tests, applying a repertoire-size bias correction to TCR pairs. In a later analysis, false discovery rates were estimated by permuting HLA or CMV assignments 20 times. In a later analysis, co-occurring TCRs were grouped using DBSCAN, with TCRdist sequence similarity added in when clustering inside HLA-allele-positive subsets. Repertoires with fewer than 30,000 or more than 120,000 public chains were left out of co-occurrence clustering, as were five repertoires with anomalous nucleotide sharing. As stored in TCRdb, this immuneACCESS dataset retains in-frame rearrangements with V and J assigned. A fraction of the clones does not appear; measured against another copy, unresolved V genes explain less than half of the discrepancy, and the remainder lacks a known reason. That table furnishes V, J and clone size, whereas the DNA furnished D and trimming. This sample is represented by some 99,000 clones; approximately 70% of them were singletons. The leading ten clones occupy approximately 8.4% of the sample.

The cohort consisted of 600 to 700 healthy bone marrow donors. Cohort members were all nominally healthy when sampled, although unrecorded immune exposures were likely present. The donor tested CMV seronegative and was one of the 352 seronegative cohort members. A peripheral blood sample was provided by each donor, and peripheral blood mononuclear cells were used for TCR beta sequencing. Genomic DNA was extracted from the blood cell samples with the Qiagen DNeasy Blood Extraction Kit. The sequence links TRBV11-2 to TRBJ2-1; 10 bases in the junction line up with TRBD2. The clonotype was recovered from a man aged 40-50 years in good health and CMV-seronegative. The sequenced sample consisted of PBMCs. The DNA is TGTGCCAGCAGCTCCCCTCTAGCGGGGGCCTACAATGAGCAGTTCTTC. Translated, it gives CASSSPLAGAYNEQFF.